Here is one T cell receptor beta chain with its context. Its target is not known. The germline V gene encodes CDR1 LNHNV and CDR2 YYDKDF (reference sequence). The V and J ends lost 1 base and 13 bases, in that order; junction bases with no gene match: 18. The CDR3 length is 17 residues. This sample was taken from a study of post-analysis software for immune sequencing data. Looking at the study overall: The disease courses spanned relapsing-remitting, secondary progressive and progressive-relapsing forms of multiple sclerosis.

Study-wide points: By F measure, samples from a shared preparation batch strongly co-clustered. Multiple sclerosis patients had significantly lower normalized Chao1 diversity than controls. Patients carried 4 or 5 TRBV segments more frequently than controls did, and TRBV5-6, TRBV5-1 and TRBV20-1 were among them.

Researchers reported that TCR beta cDNA libraries carried unique molecular identifiers. TCRdb re-analysed the PCR reads in MiXCR, keeping a single row per CDR3 protein. The table has about 200,000 distinct CDR3 sequences, around 30% seen once. Sequenced material: blood. This TCR derives from a girl aged 2-17 years with multiple sclerosis. This sequence joins TRBV15 and TRBJ2-1; 8 bases are shared with TRBD2. The CDR3 DNA reads as TGTGCCACCAGCAGAGGACGAGGGCGGGGGGTCCAAGAGACCCAGTTCTTC. This gives the protein CATSRGRGRGVQETQFF.